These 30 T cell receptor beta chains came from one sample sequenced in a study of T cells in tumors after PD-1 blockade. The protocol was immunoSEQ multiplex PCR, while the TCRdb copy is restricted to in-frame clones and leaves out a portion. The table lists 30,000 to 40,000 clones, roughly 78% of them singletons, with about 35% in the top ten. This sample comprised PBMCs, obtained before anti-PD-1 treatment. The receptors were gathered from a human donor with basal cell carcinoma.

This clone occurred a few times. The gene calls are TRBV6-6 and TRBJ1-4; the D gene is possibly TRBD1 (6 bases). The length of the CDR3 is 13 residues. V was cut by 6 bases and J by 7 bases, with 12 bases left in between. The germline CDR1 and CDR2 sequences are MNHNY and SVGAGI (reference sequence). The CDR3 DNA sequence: TGTGCCAGCAGGACAGGTGTTACTGAAAAACTGTTTTTT. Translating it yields CASRTGVTEKLFF.

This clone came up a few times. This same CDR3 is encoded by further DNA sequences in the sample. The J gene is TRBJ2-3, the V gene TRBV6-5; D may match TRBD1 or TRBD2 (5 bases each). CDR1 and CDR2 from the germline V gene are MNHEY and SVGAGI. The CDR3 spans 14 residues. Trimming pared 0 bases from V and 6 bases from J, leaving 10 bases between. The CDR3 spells CASSYSKGTDTQYF. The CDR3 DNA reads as TGTGCCAGCAGTTACTCAAAGGGGACGGATACGCAGTATTTT.

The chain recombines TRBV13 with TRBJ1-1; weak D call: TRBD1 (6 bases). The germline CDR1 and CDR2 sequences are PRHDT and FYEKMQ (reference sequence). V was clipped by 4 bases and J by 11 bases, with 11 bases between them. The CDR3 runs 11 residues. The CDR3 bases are TGTGCCAGCAGCTCCCAGGGGTCTGCTTTCTTT. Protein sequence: CASSSQGSAFF.

CDR3 amino acids: CASSSLKAPHMPGQVSSNQPQHF. The CDR3 DNA follows: TGTGCCAGCAGCTCGCTAAAGGCTCCACATATGCCAGGGCAGGTTTCGAGCAATCAGCCCCAGCATTTT. The rearrangement uses TRBV6-6 and TRBJ1-5, with TRBD1 as a possible D gene (5 bases). This CDR3 spans 23 amino acids. CDR1 is MNHNY and CDR2 is SVGAGI in the germline V gene (reference sequence). Trimming left V 6 bases short and J 1 base short, with 37 bases between.

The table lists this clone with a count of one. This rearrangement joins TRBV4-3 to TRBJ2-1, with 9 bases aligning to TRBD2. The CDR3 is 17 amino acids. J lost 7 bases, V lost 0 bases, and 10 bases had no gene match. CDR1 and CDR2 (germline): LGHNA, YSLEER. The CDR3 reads CASSQDILRGGGNEQFF. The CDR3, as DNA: TGCGCCAGCAGCCAAGATATCCTGCGGGGGGGTGGAAATGAGCAGTTCTTC.

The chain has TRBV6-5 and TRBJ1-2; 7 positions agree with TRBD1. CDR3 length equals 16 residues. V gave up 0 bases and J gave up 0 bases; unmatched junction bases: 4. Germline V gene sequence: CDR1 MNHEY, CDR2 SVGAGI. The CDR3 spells CASSYSGTATNYGYTF. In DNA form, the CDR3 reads TGTGCCAGCAGTTACTCGGGGACAGCTACTAACTATGGCTACACCTTC.

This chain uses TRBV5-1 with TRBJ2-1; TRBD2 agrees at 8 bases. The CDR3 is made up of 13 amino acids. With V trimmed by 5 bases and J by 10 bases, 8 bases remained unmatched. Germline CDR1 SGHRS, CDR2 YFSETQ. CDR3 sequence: CASRQRGQGEQFF. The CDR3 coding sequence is TGCGCCAGCAGGCAGCGGGGGCAAGGGGAGCAGTTCTTC.

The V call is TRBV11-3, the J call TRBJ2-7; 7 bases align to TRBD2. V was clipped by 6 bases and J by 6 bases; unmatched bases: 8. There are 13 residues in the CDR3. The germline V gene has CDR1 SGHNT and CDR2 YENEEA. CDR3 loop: CASSSPGEGEQYF. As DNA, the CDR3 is TGTGCCAGCAGTTCACCGGGGGAGGGCGAGCAGTACTTC.

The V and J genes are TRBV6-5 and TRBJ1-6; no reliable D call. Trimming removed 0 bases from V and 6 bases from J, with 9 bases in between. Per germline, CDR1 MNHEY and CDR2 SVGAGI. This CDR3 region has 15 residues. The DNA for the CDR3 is TGTGCCAGCAGTTACTCCGCGCTAAGTAATTCACCCCTCCACTTT. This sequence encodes CASSYSALSNSPLHF.

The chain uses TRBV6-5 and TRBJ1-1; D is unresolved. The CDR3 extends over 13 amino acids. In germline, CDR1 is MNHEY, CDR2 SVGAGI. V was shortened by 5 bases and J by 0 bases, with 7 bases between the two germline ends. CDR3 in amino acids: CASSRQMNTEAFF. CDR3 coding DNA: TGTGCCAGCAGTCGTCAGATGAACACTGAAGCTTTCTTT.

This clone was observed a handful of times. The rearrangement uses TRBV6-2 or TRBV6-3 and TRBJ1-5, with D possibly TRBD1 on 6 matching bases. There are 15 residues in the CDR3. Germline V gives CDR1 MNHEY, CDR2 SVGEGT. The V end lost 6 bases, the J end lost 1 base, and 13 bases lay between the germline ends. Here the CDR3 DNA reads TGTGCCAGCAGCCGGACAGTTAACAGCAATCAGCCCCAGCATTTT. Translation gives CASSRTVNSNQPQHF.

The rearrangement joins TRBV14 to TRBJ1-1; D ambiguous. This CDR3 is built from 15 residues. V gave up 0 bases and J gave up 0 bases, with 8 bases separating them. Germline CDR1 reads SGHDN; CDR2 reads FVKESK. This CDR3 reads CASSQETRMNTEAFF. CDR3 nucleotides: TGTGCCAGCAGCCAAGAAACAAGAATGAACACTGAAGCTTTCTTT.

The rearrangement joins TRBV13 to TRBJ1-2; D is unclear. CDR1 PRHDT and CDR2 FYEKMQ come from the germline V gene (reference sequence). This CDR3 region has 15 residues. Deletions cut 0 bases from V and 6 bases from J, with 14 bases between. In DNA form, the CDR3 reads TGTGCCAGCAGCTTAGGCAATCCAGGAGCGAATGGCTACACCTTC. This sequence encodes CASSLGNPGANGYTF.

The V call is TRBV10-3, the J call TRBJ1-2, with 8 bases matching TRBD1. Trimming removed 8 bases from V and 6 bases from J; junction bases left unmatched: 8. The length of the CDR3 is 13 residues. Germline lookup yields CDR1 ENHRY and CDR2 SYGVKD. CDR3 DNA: TGTGCCATCGGGGGACAGGATTTCGATGGCTACACCTTC. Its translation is CAIGGQDFDGYTF.

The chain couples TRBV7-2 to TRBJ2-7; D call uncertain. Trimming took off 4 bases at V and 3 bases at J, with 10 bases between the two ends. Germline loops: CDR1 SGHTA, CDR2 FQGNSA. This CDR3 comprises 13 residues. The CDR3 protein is CASSSPGRYEQYF. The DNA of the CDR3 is TGTGCCAGCAGCTCCCCCGGCCGCTACGAGCAGTACTTC.

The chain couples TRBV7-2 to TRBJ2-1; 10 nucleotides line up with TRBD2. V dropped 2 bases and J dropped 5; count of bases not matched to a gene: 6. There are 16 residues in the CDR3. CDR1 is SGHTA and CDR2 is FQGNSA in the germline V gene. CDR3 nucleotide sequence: TGTGCCAGCAGCTTAAAGCGGGAGGGGGGTAACAATGAGCAGTTCTTC. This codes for CASSLKREGGNNEQFF.

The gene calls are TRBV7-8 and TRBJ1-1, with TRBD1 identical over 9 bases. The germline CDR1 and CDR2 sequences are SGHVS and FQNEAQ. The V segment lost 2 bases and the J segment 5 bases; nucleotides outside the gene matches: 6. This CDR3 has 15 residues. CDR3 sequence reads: CASSLRDRVGTEAFF. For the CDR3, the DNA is TGTGCCAGCAGCTTAAGGGACAGGGTTGGGACTGAAGCTTTCTTT.

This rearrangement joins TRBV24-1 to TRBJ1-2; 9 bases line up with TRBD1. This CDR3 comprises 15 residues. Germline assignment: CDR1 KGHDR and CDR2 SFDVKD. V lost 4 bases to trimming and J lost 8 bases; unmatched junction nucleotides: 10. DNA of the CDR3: TGTGCCACCAGTGACCAGGGGGACAGGGAAAGGGGCTACACCTTC. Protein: CATSDQGDRERGYTF.

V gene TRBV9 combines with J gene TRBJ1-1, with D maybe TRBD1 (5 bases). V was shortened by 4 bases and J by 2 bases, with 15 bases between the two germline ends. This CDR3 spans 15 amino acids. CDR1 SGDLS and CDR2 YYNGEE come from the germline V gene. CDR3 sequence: CASSPRDWQNTEAFF. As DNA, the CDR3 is TGTGCCAGCAGCCCACGGGACTGGCAAAACACTGAAGCTTTCTTT.

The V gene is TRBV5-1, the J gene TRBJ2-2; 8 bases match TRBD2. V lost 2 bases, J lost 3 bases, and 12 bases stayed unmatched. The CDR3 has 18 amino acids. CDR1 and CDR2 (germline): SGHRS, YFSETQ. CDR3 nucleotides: TGCGCCAGCAGCTTATTGGCGGGAGGTTTCAGTGACACCGGGGAGCTGTTTTTT. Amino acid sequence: CASSLLAGGFSDTGELFF.

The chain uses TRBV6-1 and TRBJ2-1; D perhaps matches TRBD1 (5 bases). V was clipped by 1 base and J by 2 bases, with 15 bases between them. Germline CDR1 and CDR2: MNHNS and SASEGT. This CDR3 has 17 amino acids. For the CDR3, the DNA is TGTGCCAGCAGTGAAGTTTTACAGGTGGCGCCCTACAATGAGCAGTTCTTC. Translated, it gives CASSEVLQVAPYNEQFF.

This chain's CDR3 is CASSYAGGWSGAADTQYF. The CDR3 DNA is TGTGCCAGCAGTTACGCGGGGGGTTGGTCGGGTGCCGCAGATACGCAGTATTTT. The chain uses TRBV6-2 or TRBV6-3 and TRBJ2-3, with 8 bases lining up with TRBD2. The CDR3 contains 18 residues. From germline, CDR1 is MNHEY and CDR2 SVGEGT. Trimming took 2 bases from V and 4 from J; bases not matched to a gene: 14.

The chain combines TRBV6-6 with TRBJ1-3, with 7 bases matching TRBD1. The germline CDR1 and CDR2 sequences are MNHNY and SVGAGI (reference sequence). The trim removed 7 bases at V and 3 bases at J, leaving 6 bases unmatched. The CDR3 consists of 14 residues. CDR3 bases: TGTGCCAGCATTAAGGGGGCTCGTGGAAACACCATATATTTT. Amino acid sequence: CASIKGARGNTIYF.

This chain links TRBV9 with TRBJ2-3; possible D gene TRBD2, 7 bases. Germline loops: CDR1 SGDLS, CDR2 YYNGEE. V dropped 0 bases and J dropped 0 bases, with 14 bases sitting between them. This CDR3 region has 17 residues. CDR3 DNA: TGTGCCAGCAGCGTAGTCGGCGGGGGCCTGAGCACAGATACGCAGTATTTT. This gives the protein CASSVVGGGLSTDTQYF.

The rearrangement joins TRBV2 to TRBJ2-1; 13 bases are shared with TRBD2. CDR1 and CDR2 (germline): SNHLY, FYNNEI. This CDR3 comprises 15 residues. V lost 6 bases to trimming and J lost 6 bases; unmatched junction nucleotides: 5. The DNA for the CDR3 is TGTGCCAGCAGCGGTACTAGCGGGGGGGCCAATGAGCAGTTCTTC. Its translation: CASSGTSGGANEQFF.

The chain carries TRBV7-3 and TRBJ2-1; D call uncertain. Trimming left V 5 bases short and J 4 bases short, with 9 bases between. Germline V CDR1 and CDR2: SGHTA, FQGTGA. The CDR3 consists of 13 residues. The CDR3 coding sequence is TGTGCCAGCAGCGTTGACTCGTACAATGAGCAGTTCTTC. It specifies CASSVDSYNEQFF.

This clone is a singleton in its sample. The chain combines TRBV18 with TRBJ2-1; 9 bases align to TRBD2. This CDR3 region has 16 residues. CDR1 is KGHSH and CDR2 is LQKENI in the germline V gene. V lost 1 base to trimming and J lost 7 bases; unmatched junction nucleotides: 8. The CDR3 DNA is TGTGCCAGCTCACCACAGCGAGCGGGGGGTAAAAATGAGCAGTTCTTC. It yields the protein CASSPQRAGGKNEQFF. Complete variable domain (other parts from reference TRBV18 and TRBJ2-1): NAGVMQNPRHLVRRRGQEARLRCSPMKGHSHVYWYRQLPEEGLKFMVYLQKENIIDESGMPKERFSAEFPKEGPSILRIQQVVRGDSAAYFCASSPQRAGGKNEQFFGPGTRLTVL.

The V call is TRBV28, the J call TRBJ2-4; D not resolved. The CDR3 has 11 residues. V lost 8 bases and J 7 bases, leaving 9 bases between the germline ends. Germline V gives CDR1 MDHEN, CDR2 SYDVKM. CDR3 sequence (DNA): TGTGCCAGCGATCATGGGAACATTCAGTACTTC. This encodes CASDHGNIQYF.

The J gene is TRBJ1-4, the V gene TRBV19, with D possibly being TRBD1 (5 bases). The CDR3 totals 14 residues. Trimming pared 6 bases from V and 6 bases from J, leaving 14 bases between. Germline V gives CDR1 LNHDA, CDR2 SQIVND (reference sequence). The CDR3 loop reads CASRARDLDEKLFF. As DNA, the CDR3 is TGTGCCAGTAGAGCAAGGGACCTTGATGAAAAACTGTTTTTT.

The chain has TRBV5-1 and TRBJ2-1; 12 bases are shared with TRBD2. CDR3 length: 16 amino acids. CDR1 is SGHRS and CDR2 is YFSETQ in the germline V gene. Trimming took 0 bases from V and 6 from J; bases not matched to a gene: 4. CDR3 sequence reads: CASSLDGTSGSNEQFF. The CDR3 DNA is TGCGCCAGCAGCTTGGACGGGACTAGCGGGTCCAATGAGCAGTTCTTC.